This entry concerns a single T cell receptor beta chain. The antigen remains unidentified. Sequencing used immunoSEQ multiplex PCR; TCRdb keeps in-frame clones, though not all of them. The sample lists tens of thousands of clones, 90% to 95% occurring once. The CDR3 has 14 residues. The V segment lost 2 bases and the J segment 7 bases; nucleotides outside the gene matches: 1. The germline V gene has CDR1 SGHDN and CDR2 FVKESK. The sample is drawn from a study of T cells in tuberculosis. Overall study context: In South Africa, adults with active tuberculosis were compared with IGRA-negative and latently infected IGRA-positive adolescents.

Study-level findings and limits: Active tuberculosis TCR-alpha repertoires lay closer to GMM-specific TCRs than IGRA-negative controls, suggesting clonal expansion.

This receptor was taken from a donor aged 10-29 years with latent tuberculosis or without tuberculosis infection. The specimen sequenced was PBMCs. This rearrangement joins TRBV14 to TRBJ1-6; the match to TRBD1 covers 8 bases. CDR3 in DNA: TGTGCCAGCAGCCAAACAGGGGGAAATTCACCCCTCCACTTT. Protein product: CASSQTGGNSPLHF.